This TCR beta chain appears in the sequencing data of a study of blood T cells in healthy people across ages. As for the study in general: Researchers report that template switching captured about one barcoded beta molecule per two T cells.

Study-wide results and caveats: TCR beta diversity was tightly associated with the proportion of naive T cells.

The V gene's germline CDR1 is SGHVS and CDR2 FQNEAQ. This CDR3 comprises 16 residues. V dropped 4 bases and J dropped 2; count of bases not matched to a gene: 8. Many counts were recorded for this clonotype. What it binds is unknown. Primed by a sample-barcoded 5' primer and a J-beta primer mix, a second PCR proceeded for about 6 to 11 cycles. TCRdb called the 5' RACE reads again in MiXCR, with one record for every CDR3 protein. The sample holds hundreds of thousands of distinct CDR3 sequences, around 30% seen once. The sample taken for sequencing was blood. The clonotype was recovered from a woman of 80 years or more in good health. This sequence joins TRBV7-8 and TRBJ2-5; 9 bases are shared with TRBD1. CDR3 sequence reads: CASSSRQGGIQETQYF. CDR3 DNA: TGTGCCAGCAGCTCTCGACAGGGGGGGATTCAAGAGACCCAGTACTTC.